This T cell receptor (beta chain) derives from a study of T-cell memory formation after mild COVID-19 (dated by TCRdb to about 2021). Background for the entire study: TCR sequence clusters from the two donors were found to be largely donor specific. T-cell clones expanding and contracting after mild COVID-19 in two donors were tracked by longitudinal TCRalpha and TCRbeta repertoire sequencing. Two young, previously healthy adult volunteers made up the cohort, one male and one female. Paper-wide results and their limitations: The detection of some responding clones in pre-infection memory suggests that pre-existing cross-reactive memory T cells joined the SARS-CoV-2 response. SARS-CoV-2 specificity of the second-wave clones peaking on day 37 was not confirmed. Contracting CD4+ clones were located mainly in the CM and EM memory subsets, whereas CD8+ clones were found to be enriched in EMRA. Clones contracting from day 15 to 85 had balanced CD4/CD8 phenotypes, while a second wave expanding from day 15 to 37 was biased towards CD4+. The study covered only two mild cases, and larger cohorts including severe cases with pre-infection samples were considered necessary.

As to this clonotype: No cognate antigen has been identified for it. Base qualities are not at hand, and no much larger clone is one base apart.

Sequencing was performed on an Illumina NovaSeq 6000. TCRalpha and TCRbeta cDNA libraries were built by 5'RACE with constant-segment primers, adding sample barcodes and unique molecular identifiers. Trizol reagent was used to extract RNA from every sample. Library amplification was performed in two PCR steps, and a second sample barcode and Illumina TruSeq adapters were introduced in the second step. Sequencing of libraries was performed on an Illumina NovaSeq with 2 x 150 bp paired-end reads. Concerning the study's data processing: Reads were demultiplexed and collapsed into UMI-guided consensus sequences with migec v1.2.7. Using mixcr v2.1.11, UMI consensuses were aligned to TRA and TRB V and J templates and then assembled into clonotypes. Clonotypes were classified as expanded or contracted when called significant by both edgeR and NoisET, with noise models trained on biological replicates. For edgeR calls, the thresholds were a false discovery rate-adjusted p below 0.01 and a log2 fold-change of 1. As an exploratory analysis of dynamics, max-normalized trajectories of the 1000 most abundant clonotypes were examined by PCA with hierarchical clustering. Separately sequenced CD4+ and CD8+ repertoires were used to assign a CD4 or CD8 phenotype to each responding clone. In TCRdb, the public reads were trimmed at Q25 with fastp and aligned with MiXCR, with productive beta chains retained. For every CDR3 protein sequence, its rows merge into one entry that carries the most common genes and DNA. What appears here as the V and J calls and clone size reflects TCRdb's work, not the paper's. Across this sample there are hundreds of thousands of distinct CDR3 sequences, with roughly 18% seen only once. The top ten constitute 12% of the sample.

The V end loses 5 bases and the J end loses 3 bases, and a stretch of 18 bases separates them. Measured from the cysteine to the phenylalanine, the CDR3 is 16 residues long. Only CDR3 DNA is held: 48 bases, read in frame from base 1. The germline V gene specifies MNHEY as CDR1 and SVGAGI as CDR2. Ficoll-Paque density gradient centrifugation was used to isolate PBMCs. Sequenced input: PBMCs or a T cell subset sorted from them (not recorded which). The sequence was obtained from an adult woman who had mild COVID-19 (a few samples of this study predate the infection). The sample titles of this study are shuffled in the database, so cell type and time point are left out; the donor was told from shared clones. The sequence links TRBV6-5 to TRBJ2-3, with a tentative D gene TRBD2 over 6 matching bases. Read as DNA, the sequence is TGTGCCAGCAGTAACCCGTCTAGCGTAGGGACAGATACGCAGTATTTT. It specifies CASSNPSSVGTDTQYF.